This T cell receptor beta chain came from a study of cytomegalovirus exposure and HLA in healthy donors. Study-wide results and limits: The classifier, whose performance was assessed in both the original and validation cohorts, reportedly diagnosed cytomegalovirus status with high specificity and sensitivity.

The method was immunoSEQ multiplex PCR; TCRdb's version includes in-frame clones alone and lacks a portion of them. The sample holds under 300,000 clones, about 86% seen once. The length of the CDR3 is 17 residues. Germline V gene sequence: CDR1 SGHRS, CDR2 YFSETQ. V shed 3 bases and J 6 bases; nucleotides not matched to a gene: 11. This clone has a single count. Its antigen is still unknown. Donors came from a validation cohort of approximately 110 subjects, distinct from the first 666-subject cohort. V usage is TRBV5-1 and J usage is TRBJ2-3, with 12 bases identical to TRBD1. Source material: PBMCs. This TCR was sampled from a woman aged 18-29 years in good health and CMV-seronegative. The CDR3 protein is CASSSYTGTGGQDTQYF. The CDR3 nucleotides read TGCGCCAGCAGCTCATACACCGGGACAGGGGGCCAGGATACGCAGTATTTT.